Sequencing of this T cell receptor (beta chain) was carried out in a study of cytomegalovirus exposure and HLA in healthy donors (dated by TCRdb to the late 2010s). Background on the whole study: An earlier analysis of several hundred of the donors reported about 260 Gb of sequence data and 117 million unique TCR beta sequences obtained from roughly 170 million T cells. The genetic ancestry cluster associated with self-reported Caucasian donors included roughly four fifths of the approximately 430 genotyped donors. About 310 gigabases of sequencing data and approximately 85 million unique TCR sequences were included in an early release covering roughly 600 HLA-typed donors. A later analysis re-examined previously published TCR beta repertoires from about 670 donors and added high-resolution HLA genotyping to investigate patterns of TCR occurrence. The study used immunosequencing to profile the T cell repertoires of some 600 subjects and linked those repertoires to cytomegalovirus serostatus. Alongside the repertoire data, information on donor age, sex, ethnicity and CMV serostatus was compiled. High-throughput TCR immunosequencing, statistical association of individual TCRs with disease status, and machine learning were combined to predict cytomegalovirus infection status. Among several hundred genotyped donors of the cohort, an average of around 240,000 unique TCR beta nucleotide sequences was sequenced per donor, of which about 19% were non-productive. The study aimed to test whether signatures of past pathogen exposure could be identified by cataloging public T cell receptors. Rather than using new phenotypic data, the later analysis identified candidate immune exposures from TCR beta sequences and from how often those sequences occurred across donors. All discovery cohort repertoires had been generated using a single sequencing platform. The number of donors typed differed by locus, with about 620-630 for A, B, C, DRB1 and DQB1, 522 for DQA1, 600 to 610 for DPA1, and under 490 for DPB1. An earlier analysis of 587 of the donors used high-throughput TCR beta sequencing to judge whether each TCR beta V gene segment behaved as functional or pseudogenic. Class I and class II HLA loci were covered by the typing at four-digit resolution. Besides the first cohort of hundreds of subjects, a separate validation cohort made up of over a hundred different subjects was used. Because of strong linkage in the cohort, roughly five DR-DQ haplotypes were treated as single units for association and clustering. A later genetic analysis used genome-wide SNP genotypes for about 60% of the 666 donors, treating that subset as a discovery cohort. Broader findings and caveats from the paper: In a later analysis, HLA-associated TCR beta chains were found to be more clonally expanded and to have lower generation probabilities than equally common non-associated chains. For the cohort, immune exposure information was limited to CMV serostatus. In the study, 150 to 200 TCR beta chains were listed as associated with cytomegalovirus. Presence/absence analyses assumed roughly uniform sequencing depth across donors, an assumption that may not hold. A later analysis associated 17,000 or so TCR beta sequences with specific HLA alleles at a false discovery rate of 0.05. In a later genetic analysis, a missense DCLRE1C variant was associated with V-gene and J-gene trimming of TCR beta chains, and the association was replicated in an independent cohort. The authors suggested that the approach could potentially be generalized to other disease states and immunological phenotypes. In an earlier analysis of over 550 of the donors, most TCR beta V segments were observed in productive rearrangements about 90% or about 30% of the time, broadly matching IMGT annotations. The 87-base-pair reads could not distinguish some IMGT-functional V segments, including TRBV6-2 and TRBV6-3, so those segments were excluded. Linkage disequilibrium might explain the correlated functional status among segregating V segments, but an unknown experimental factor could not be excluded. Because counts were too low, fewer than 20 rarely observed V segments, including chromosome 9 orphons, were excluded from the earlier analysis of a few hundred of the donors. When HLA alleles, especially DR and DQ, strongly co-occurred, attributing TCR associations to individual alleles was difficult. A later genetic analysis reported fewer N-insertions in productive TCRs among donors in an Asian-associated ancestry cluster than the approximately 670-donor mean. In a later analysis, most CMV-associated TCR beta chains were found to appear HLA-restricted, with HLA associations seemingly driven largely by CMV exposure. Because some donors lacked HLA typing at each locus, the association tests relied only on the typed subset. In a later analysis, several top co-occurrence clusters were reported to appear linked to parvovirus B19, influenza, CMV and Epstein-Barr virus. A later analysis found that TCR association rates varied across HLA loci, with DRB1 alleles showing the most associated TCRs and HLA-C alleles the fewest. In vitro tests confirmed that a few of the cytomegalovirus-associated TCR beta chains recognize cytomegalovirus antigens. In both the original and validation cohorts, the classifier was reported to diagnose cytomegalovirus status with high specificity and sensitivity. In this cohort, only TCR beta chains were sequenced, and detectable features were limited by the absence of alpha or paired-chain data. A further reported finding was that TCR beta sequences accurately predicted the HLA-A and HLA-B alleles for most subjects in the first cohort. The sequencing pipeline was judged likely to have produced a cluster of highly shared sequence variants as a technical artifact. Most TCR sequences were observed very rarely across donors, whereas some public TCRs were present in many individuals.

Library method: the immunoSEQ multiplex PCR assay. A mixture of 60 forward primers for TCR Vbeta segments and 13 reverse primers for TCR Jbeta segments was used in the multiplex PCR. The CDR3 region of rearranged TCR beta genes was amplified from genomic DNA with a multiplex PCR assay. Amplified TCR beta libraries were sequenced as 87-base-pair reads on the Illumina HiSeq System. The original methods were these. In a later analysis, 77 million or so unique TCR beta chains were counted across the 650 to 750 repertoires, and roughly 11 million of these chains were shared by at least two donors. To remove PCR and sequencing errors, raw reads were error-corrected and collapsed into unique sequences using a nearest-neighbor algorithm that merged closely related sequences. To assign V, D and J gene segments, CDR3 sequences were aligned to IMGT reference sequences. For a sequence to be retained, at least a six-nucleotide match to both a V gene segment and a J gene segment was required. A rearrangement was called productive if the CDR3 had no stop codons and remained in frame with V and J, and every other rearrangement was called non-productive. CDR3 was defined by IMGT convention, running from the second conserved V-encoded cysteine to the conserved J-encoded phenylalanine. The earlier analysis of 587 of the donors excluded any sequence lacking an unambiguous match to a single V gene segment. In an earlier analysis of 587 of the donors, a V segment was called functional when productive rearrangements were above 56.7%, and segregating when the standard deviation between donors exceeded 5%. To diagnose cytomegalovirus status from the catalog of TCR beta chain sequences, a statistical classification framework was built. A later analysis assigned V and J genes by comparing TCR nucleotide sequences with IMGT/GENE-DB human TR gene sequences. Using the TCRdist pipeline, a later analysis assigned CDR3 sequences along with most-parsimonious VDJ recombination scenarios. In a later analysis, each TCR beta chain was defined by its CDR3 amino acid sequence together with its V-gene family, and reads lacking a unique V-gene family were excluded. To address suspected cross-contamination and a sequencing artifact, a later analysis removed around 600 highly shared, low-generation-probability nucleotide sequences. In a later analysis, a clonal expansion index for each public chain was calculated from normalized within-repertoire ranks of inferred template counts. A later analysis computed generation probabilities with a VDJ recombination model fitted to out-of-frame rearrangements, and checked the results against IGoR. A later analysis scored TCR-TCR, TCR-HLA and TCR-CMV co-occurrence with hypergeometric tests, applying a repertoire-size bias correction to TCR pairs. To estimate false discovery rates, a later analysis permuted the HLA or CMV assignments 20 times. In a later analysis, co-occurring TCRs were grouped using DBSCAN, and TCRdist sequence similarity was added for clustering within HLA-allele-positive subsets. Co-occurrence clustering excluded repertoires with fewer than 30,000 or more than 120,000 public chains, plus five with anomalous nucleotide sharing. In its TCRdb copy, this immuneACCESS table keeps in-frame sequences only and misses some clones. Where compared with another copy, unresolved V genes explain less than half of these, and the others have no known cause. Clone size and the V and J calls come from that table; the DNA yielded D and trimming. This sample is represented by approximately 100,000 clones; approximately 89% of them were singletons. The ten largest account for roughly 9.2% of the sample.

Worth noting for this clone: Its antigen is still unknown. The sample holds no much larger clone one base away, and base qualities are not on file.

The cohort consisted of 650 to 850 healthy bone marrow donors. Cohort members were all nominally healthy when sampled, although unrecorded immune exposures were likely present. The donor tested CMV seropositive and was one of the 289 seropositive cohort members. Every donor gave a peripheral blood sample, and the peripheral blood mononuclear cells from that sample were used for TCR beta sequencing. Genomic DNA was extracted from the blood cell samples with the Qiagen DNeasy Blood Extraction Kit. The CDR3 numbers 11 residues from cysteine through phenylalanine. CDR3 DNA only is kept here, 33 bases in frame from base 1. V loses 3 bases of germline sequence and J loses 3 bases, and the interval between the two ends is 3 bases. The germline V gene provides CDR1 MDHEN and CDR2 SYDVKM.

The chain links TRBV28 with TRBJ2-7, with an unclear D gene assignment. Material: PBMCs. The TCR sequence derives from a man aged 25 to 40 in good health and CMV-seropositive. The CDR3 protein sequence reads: CASSFHYEQYF. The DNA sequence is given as TGTGCCAGCAGTTTCCACTACGAGCAGTACTTC.